The rows below give T cell receptor beta chains drawn from one sample of a study of shared clonotypes between healthy human individuals. Clones were sequenced by immunoSEQ multiplex PCR, and TCRdb holds only the in-frame ones, with some missing. The sample has about 590,000 clones; roughly 96% are singletons. Input material: naive CD8+ T cells sorted from blood. The receptors shown here come from a woman aged 25 to 39 in good health. Both conserved end residues are part of each CDR3. Each record gives: J gene, V gene, clone size, D gene, CDR3 DNA, CDR3 protein. The D gene is left open where the match is weak. The listing skips clone size in some rows; elsewhere it reads once, few, many or a size class.

TRBJ2-7,TRBV9,-,TRBD1,TGTGCCAGCAGCTTTAGAGCTGGGACAGCCTCCTACGAGCAGTACTTC,CASSFRAGTASYEQYF
TRBJ2-7,TRBV19,-,TRBD2,TGTGCCAGTAGTATGGGACTAGCGGGTTCCTACGAGCAGTACTTC,CASSMGLAGSYEQYF
TRBJ1-5,TRBV19,few,TRBD1,TGTGCCAGTATGGGACAGGGGGCTCGGAATCAGCCCCAGCATTTT,CASMGQGARNQPQHF
TRBJ2-5,TRBV7-9,once,-,TGTGCCAGCAGCGCATCGACAAGTGGGGAGACCCAGTACTTC,CASSASTSGETQYF
TRBJ1-4,TRBV27,-,TRBD1,TGTGCCAGCACCCTGACCGCGACAGGGTATAATGAAAAACTGTTTTTT,CASTLTATGYNEKLFF
TRBJ2-7,TRBV28,-,TRBD1,TGTGCCAGCACGGGACAGAGTTCGGGAGAGCAGTACTTC,CASTGQSSGEQYF
TRBJ2-5,TRBV28,-,-,TGTGCCAGCAGTTTAGGGGCAGGGGCTAGGGAGCAGTACTTC,CASSLGAGAREQYF
TRBJ1-2,TRBV15,-,-,TGTGCCACCAGCGGGGGAGACGGAGCTCCTAACTATGGCTACACCTTC,CATSGGDGAPNYGYTF
TRBJ1-1,TRBV29-1,-,-,TGCAGCGTCGTACGGGGGGTCCCGAGTTTCACTGAAGCTTTCTTT,CSVVRGVPSFTEAFF
TRBJ2-7,TRBV16,-,-,TGTGCCAGCAGCCAAACAGAGCCAAGGGAGCAGTACTTC,CASSQTEPREQYF
TRBJ1-1,TRBV6-5,-,TRBD1,TGTGCCAGCAGTGGGGACAGGGAAGTGGACACTGAAGCTTTCTTT,CASSGDREVDTEAFF
TRBJ2-2,TRBV6-1,-,-,TGTGCCAGCAGTGATGAGCCGGCGGGTAACGGGGAGCTGTTTTTT,CASSDEPAGNGELFF
TRBJ2-7,TRBV4-1,-,TRBD2,TGCGCCAGCAGCCTCAGCGGGAGCTCCTACGAGCAGTACTTC,CASSLSGSSYEQYF
TRBJ2-5,TRBV2,-,TRBD2,TGTGCCAGCAGTGAAAGCGGGAGGGAAGAGACCCAGTACTTC,CASSESGREETQYF
TRBJ2-2,TRBV25-1,-,-,TGTGCCAGCAGTGAAGGGAACACCGGGGAGCTGTTTTTT,CASSEGNTGELFF
TRBJ1-5,TRBV6-1,once,TRBD1,TGTGCCAGCAGTGAACGGGACAGGGGCCATGGGCAGCCCCAGCATTTT,CASSERDRGHGQPQHF
TRBJ1-5,TRBV28,-,-,TGTGCCAGCAGCTGGGACGGGCATCAGCCCCAGCATTTT,CASSWDGHQPQHF
TRBJ1-2,TRBV29-1,-,-,TGCAGCGTTGTAAGAGCCTCTAACTATGGCTACACCTTC,CSVVRASNYGYTF
TRBJ2-7,TRBV5-1,-,-,TGCGCCAGCAGCTTGAGCGGAAACTACGAGCAGTACTTC,CASSLSGNYEQYF
TRBJ1-3,TRBV28,-,-,TGTGCCAGCCCATCAAGAACTGGAAACACCATATATTTT,CASPSRTGNTIYF
TRBJ2-7,TRBV10-1,-,-,TGCGCCAGCAGTGAGTTACTGGCGGGACCGCAGTACTTC,CASSELLAGPQYF
TRBJ1-1,TRBV5-1,-,TRBD1,TGCGCCAGCAGCGGGGGACAGATGAACACTGAAGCTTTCTTT,CASSGGQMNTEAFF
TRBJ2-5,TRBV6-6,-,TRBD2,TGTGCCAGCAGTTACGGGACTAGCGAACTTCGGTACTTC,CASSYGTSELRYF
TRBJ2-7,TRBV28,-,TRBD2,TGTGCCAGCAGTTTGGCGGGGGCCTACGAGCAGTACTTC,CASSLAGAYEQYF
TRBJ2-7,TRBV4-2,-,-,TGTGCCAGCAGCCAAGATGGCGACTCCTACGAGCAGTACTTC,CASSQDGDSYEQYF
TRBJ1-4,TRBV5-6,once,-,TGTGCCAGCAGCTTGGGCGGGGATGAAAAACTGTTTTTT,CASSLGGDEKLFF
TRBJ2-5,TRBV7-9,-,-,TGTGCCAGCAGCTTGTTCGGAGAGCAAGAGACCCAGTACTTC,CASSLFGEQETQYF
TRBJ2-5,TRBV6-6,once,-,TGTGCCAGCAGTTATGGAGGCTCCCAAGAGACCCAGTACTTC,CASSYGGSQETQYF
TRBJ1-2,TRBV27,-,-,TGTGCCAGCAGCCGAACAGAATCTAACTATGGCTACACCTTC,CASSRTESNYGYTF
TRBJ2-1,TRBV19,-,TRBD2,TGTGCCAGTAGGCAGGAACTAGCGGGAGGTTACAATGAGCAGTTCTTC,CASRQELAGGYNEQFF
TRBJ1-2,TRBV9,once,TRBD1,TGTGCCAGCAGCGATAGACACGGACAGGGGAATGGCTACACCTTC,CASSDRHGQGNGYTF
TRBJ2-7,TRBV5-5,-,TRBD2,TGTGCCAGCAGCTTTCAGGGACTAGCGGGAACCTACGAGCAGTACTTC,CASSFQGLAGTYEQYF
TRBJ1-5,TRBV7-2,-,-,TGTGCCAGCAGCCCAAAGGCCAGGGTCGATCAGCCCCAGCATTTT,CASSPKARVDQPQHF
TRBJ1-1,TRBV5-4,-,-,TGTGCCAGCAGCTTGGGGGGGGTGAACACTGAAGCTTTCTTT,CASSLGGVNTEAFF
TRBJ1-2,TRBV6-5,-,-,TGTGCCAGCAGTGGGTGGACAGCTGGCCATGGCTACACCTTC,CASSGWTAGHGYTF
TRBJ1-2,TRBV14,-,-,TGTGCCAGCAGCCAAGGTGGCGGGGGAGGATATGGCTACACCTTC,CASSQGGGGGYGYTF
TRBJ1-4,TRBV14,-,TRBD1,TGTGCCAGCAGCCACGGACAGGGAGCTAATGAAAAACTGTTTTTT,CASSHGQGANEKLFF
TRBJ1-1,TRBV27,-,-,TGTGCCAGCAGATTTCAGGGTAAGGGGAACACTGAAGCTTTCTTT,CASRFQGKGNTEAFF
TRBJ2-1,TRBV4-1,-,-,TGCGCCAGCAGCCCTCGGGCGGATTCGACGGGGGTTTACGAAGAGCAGTTCTTC,CASSPRADSTGVYEEQFF
TRBJ2-7,TRBV19,once,-,TGTGCCAGTAGTACTCGAGTCTCCTACGAGCAGTACTTC,CASSTRVSYEQYF
TRBJ2-7,TRBV18,-,TRBD1,TGTGCCAGCTCACCTAACACCGGGACAGGGGGTTATTTCAAACCCTACGAGCAGTACTTC,CASSPNTGTGGYFKPYEQYF
TRBJ2-1,TRBV28,-,TRBD2,TGTGCCAGCAGTTTATCAGCGGGAGGGCCGGGCTCCTACAATGAGCAGTTCTTC,CASSLSAGGPGSYNEQFF
TRBJ2-1,TRBV10-3,-,TRBD2,TGTGCCATCAGTGGGACTAGCGGCCGGACCTACAATGAGCAGTTCTTC,CAISGTSGRTYNEQFF
TRBJ2-7,TRBV29-1,-,-,TGCAGCGTTATCAAGGGAGGCGAGCAGTACTTC,CSVIKGGEQYF
TRBJ1-5,TRBV28,few,-,TGTGCCAGCAGTTTAGAGGCAGGGAGTCAGCCCCAGCATTTT,CASSLEAGSQPQHF
TRBJ1-3,TRBV30,-,-,TGTGCCTGGAGTGTACTCGCCCCCCAAGGCACCATATATTTT,CAWSVLAPQGTIYF
TRBJ2-3,TRBV7-6,-,-,TGTGCCAGCAGCAGAGGGACCACTAACCTATACACAGATACGCAGTATTTT,CASSRGTTNLYTDTQYF
TRBJ2-5,TRBV5-3,once,-,TGTGCCAGAAGCTCCAACAGGGTTGCGGAGACCCAGTACTTC,CARSSNRVAETQYF
TRBJ2-3,TRBV19,-,-,TGTGCCAGTAGTTGGGGGCGGGGAACAGATACGCAGTATTTT,CASSWGRGTDTQYF
TRBJ1-3,TRBV28,-,-,TGTGCCAGCAGTACATCTGGAAACACCATATATTTT,CASSTSGNTIYF
TRBJ2-7,TRBV28,-,-,TGTGCCAGCAGAGTCTGGGACGAGCCCTACGAGCAGTACTTC,CASRVWDEPYEQYF
TRBJ2-7,TRBV7-9,-,-,TGTGCCAGCAGCGATCCGATAGGGAGTCTCCCCTACGAGCAGTACTTC,CASSDPIGSLPYEQYF
TRBJ2-7,TRBV11-3,-,TRBD2,TGTGCCAGCAGCCGGACTAGCTCTTTCTACGAGCAGTACTTC,CASSRTSSFYEQYF
TRBJ2-2,TRBV4-1,-,-,TGCGCCAGCAGCCAAGCGAAGGGATTCCCCGGGGAGCTGTTTTTT,CASSQAKGFPGELFF
TRBJ2-7,TRBV7-9,-,-,TGTGCCAGCAGCTACCCGGGCTCCTACGAGCAGTACTTC,CASSYPGSYEQYF